This T cell receptor beta chain derives from a study of shared clonotypes between healthy human individuals. This clone was found once. Naive CD8 cells were CD45RO-negative, positively selected for CCR7, excluding terminally differentiated effector memory CD45RA+ cells. The CDR3 has 13 residues. Trimming pared 8 bases from V and 0 bases from J, leaving 8 bases between. CDR1 is SNHLY, CDR2 FYNNEI, per germline. Original handling: Junction-only sequences without quality scores came from ImmunoSEQ, so filtering differed. Measured with immunoSEQ multiplex PCR; TCRdb has only the in-frame clones, and not every one. Clone size and the V and J calls come from that table; the DNA yielded D and trimming. The sample yields hundreds of thousands of clones, approximately 95% seen once.

The chain carries TRBV2 and TRBJ2-1; D call uncertain. Sequencing was performed on naive CD8+ T cells sorted from blood. This clonotype was sampled from a woman in her 30s in good health. As DNA, the CDR3 is TGTGCCAGCTTCGGCGGCTCCTACAATGAGCAGTTCTTC. It is translated as CASFGGSYNEQFF.